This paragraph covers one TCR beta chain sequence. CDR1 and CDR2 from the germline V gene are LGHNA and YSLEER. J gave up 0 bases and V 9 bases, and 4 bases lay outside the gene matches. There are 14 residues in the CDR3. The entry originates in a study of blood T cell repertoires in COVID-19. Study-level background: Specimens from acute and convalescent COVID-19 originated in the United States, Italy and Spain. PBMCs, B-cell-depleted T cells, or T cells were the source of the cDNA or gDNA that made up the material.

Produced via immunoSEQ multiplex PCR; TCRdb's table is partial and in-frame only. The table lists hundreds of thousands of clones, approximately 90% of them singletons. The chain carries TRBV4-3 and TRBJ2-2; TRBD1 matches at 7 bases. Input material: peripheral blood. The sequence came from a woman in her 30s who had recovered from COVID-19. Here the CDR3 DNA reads TGCGCCAGTGGACAGGAGGCGAACACCGGGGAGCTGTTTTTT. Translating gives CASGQEANTGELFF.